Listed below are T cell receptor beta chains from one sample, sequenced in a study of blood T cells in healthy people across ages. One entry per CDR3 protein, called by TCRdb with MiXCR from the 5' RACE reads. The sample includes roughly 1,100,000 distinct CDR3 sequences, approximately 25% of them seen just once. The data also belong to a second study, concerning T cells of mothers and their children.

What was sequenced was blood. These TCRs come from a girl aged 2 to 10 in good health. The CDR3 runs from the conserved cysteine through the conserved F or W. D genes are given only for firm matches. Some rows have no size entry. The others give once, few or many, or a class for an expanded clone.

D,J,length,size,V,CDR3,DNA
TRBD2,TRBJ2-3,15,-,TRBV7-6,CASSLLAGDPDTQYF,TGTGCCAGCAGCTTACTTGCGGGGGACCCAGATACGCAGTATTTT
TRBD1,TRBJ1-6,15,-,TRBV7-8,CASSYGQDGPSPLHF,TGTGCCAGCAGCTACGGACAGGACGGCCCATCACCCCTCCACTTT
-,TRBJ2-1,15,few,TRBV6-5,CASSYSPLGEDEQFF,TGTGCCAGCAGTTACTCTCCCCTCGGGGAGGATGAGCAGTTCTTC
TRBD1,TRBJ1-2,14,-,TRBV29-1,CSVEEDGQGYGYTF,TGCAGCGTTGAGGAGGACGGACAGGGTTACGGCTACACCTTC
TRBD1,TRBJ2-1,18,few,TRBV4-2,CASSQEVQGTGGVNEQFF,TGTGCCAGCAGCCAAGAGGTTCAAGGGACAGGGGGCGTGAATGAGCAGTTCTTC
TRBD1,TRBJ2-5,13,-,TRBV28,CATTGGSWETQYF,TGTGCCACCACAGGGGGTTCATGGGAGACCCAGTACTTC
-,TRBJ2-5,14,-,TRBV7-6,CASRPFPLEETQYF,TGTGCCAGCAGACCGTTCCCCCTGGAAGAGACCCAGTACTTC
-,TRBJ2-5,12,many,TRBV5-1,CASSFSWETQYF,TGCGCCAGCAGCTTCTCGTGGGAGACCCAGTACTTC
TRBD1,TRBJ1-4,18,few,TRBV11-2,CASSLGYDRGKVPRKLFF,TGTGCCAGCAGCTTAGGTTACGACAGGGGCAAGGTCCCACGAAAACTGTTTTTT
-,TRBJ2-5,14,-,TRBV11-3,CASSDIQGLGTQYF,TGTGCCAGCAGCGACATACAGGGTCTAGGGACCCAGTACTTC
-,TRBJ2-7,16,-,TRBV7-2,CASSQFGVGEYYEQYF,TGTGCCAGCAGCCAATTTGGTGTCGGCGAGTACTACGAGCAGTACTTC
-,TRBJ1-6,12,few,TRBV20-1,CSARQGNSPLHF,TGCAGTGCTAGGCAGGGGAATTCACCCCTCCACTTT
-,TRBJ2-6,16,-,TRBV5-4,CASSLPGETGANVLTF,TGTGCCAGCAGCTTGCCGGGCGAGACTGGGGCCAACGTCCTGACTTTC
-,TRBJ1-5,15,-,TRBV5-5,CASSLEGSGGQPQHF,TGTGCCAGCAGCTTGGAGGGGTCCGGAGGGCAGCCCCAGCATTTT
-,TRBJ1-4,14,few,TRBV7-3,CASSPLPGVEKLFF,TGTGCCAGCTCCCCCCTACCGGGGGTTGAAAAACTGTTTTTT
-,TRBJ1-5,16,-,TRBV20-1,CSARDYRAPPNQPQHF,TGCAGTGCTAGAGACTACAGGGCTCCTCCCAATCAGCCCCAGCATTTT
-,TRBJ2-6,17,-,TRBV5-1,CACSLTTTASGANVLTF,TGCGCCTGCAGCTTAACAACCACCGCCTCTGGGGCCAACGTCCTGACTTTC
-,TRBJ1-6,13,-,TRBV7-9,CASSLEPDSPLHF,TGTGCCAGCAGCTTAGAACCCGATTCACCCCTCCACTTT
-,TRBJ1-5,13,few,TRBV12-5,CASGLSFGQPQHF,TGTGCTAGTGGTTTGAGTTTTGGTCAGCCCCAGCATTTT
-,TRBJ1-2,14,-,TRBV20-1,CSARVSLNSYGYTF,TGCAGTGCTAGAGTTAGTCTGAACTCTTATGGCTACACCTTC
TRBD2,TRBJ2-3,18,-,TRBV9,CASSVEGGLAGRTDTQYF,TGTGCCAGCAGCGTAGAGGGTGGACTAGCGGGCCGCACAGATACGCAGTATTTT
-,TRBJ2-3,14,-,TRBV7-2,CASSFGKRADTQYF,TGTGCCAGCAGTTTCGGAAAGCGGGCCGATACGCAGTATTTT
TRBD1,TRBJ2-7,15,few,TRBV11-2,CASSLTPGQGGEQYF,TGTGCCAGCAGCCTGACCCCGGGACAGGGAGGCGAGCAGTACTTC
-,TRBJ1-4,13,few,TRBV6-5,CASSRTTNEKLFF,TGTGCCAGCAGTAGAACAACTAATGAAAAACTGTTTTTT
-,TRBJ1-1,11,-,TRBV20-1,CGWGLTTEAFF,TGCGGGTGGGGTTTAACCACTGAAGCTTTCTTT
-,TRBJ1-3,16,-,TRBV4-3,CASSQDDRGARNTIYF,TGCGCCAGCAGCCAAGATGATCGGGGGGCGCGGAACACCATATATTTT
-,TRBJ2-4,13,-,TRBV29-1,CSVEGGFGDIQYF,TGCAGCGTTGAAGGTGGCTTTGGGGACATTCAGTACTTC
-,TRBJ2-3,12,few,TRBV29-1,CSVVASTDTQYF,TGCAGCGTTGTTGCTAGCACAGATACGCAGTATTTT
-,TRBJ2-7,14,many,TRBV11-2,CASSFGEGSYEQYF,TGTGCCAGCAGCTTCGGGGAAGGCTCCTACGAGCAGTACTTC
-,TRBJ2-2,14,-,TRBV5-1,CASSLVVDTGELFF,TGCGCCAGCAGTTTGGTGGTTGACACCGGGGAGCTGTTTTTT
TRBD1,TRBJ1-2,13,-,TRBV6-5,CASSYSTGEGYTF,TGTGCCAGCAGTTACTCGACAGGGGAAGGCTACACCTTC
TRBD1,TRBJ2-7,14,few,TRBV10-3,CAISSGTGDDEQYF,TGTGCCATCAGCTCCGGGACAGGGGACGACGAGCAGTACTTC
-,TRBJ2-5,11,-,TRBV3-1,CASSQGDDQYF,TGTGCCAGCAGCCAGGGGGATGACCAGTACTTC
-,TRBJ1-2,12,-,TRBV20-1,CSATTANYGYTF,TGCAGTGCCACCACAGCCAACTATGGCTACACCTTC
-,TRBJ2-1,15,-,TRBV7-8,CASSPRREGYNEQFF,TGTGCCAGCAGCCCCCGCCGGGAAGGATACAATGAGCAGTTCTTC
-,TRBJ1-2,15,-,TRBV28,CASTLPNREDYGYTF,TGTGCCAGCACCTTACCGAACAGGGAAGACTATGGCTACACCTTC
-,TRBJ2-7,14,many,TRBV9,CASSLHPMRHEQYF,TGTGCCAGCAGCCTACATCCCATGCGCCACGAGCAGTACTTC
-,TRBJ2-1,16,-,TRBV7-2,CASSLEGGETYNEQFF,TGTGCCAGCAGCTTAGAAGGGGGGGAGACTTACAATGAGCAGTTCTTC
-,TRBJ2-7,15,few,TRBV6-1,CASSETGYVRYEQYF,TGTGCCAGCAGTGAGACGGGGTACGTTCGCTACGAGCAGTACTTC
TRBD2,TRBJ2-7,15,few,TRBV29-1,CSVFSAGGPTYEQYF,TGCAGCGTTTTTTCAGCGGGAGGGCCGACCTACGAGCAGTACTTC
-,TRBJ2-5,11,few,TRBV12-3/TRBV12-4,CASSFGGVEFF,TGTGCCAGCAGTTTTGGAGGGGTGGAGTTCTTC
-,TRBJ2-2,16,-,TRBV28,CASSLSSLGTAGELFF,TGTGCCAGCAGTTTATCCTCCCTGGGGACGGCCGGGGAGCTGTTTTTT
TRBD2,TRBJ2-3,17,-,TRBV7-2,CASSLGLAGRGTDTQYF,TGTGCCAGCAGCTTAGGACTAGCGGGACGAGGCACAGATACGCAGTATTTT
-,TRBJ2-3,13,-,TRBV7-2,CASSRETEDTQYF,TGTGCCAGCAGCCGCGAAACGGAAGATACGCAGTATTTT
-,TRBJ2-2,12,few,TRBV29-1,CSALSGGGELFF,TGCAGCGCGTTAAGTGGGGGCGGGGAGCTGTTTTTT
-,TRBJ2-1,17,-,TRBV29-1,CSVEIYGQRSTCNEQFF,TGCAGCGTTGAAATATACGGACAGCGGAGTACTTGCAATGAGCAGTTCTTC
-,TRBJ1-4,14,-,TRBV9,CASSDTPTNEKLFF,TGTGCCAGCAGCGACACTCCAACTAATGAAAAACTGTTTTTT
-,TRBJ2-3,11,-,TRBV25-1,CASTEGDTQYF,TGTGCCAGCACCGAAGGGGATACGCAGTATTTT
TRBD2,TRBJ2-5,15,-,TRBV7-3,CASSHTAGEQETQYF,TGTGCCAGCAGCCACACGGCGGGGGAACAAGAGACCCAGTACTTC
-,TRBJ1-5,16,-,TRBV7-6,CASSLEGGLTNQPQHF,TGTGCCAGCAGCTTAGAGGGGGGTTTAACGAATCAGCCCCAGCATTTT
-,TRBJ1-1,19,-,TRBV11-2,CASSRVYPPGGESNTEAFF,TGTGCCAGCAGCCGCGTCTATCCCCCGGGGGGGGAGTCGAACACTGAAGCTTTCTTT
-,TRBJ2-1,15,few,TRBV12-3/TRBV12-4,CASRSRASTPNEQFF,TGTGCCAGCAGATCCAGGGCCAGCACTCCCAATGAGCAGTTCTTC
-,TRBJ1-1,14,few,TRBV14,CASSLLTLNTEAFF,TGTGCCAGCAGCCTCTTGACCCTTAACACTGAAGCTTTCTTT
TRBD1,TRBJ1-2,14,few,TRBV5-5,CASRREGAVYGYTF,TGTGCCAGCAGGCGGGAGGGGGCAGTCTATGGCTACACCTTC
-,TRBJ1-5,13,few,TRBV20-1,CSARSGGLQPQHF,TGCAGTGCTAGATCTGGGGGGCTTCAGCCCCAGCATTTT